The 3 T cell receptor beta chains below were found in one sample sequenced in a study of cytomegalovirus exposure and HLA in healthy donors. It was with 60 Vbeta and 13 Jbeta primers that the PCR ran. Data came from immunoSEQ multiplex PCR; TCRdb stores just in-frame clones and leaves some out. The repertoire holds 75,000 to 100,000 clones, with around 73% as singletons. Sequenced input: PBMCs. The receptors were gathered from a man aged 35-49 years in good health and CMV-seronegative.

This clone appeared a few times. V and J are TRBV7-9 and TRBJ1-1; D not certain. The CDR3 totals 12 residues. Trimming cost V 4 bases and J 2 bases, with 5 bases left between them. Germline CDR1 is SEHNR and CDR2 is FQNEAQ (reference sequence). CDR3 coding DNA: TGTGCCAGCAGCTACTCAAACACTGAAGCTTTCTTT. This sequence encodes CASSYSNTEAFF. Full variable domain (remainder filled in from reference TRBV7-9 and TRBJ1-1): DTGVSQNPRHKITKRGQNVTFRCDPISEHNRLYWYRQTLGQGPEFLTYFQNEAQLEKSRLLSDRFSAERPKGSFSTLEIQRTEQGDSAMYLCASSYSNTEAFFGQGTRLTVV.

This rearrangement joins TRBV9 to TRBJ1-3, with D hard to call. Germline assignment: CDR1 SGDLS and CDR2 YYNGEE. CDR3 size: 15 residues. V lost 4 bases, J lost 2 bases, and 13 bases lay in between. DNA for the CDR3: TGTGCCAGCAGCTTCAACTACGGGGCTGGAAACACCATATATTTT. Translating gives CASSFNYGAGNTIYF.

The rearrangement links TRBV5-1 to TRBJ2-2, with D perhaps matching TRBD2 (6 bases). Germline V CDR1 and CDR2: SGHRS, YFSETQ. V was cut by 0 bases and J by 6 bases, with 12 bases left in between. The CDR3 spans 15 residues. CDR3 nucleotide sequence: TGCGCCAGCAGCTTGGCCGAGTGGGGGGCCGGGGAGCTGTTTTTT. It is translated as CASSLAEWGAGELFF.